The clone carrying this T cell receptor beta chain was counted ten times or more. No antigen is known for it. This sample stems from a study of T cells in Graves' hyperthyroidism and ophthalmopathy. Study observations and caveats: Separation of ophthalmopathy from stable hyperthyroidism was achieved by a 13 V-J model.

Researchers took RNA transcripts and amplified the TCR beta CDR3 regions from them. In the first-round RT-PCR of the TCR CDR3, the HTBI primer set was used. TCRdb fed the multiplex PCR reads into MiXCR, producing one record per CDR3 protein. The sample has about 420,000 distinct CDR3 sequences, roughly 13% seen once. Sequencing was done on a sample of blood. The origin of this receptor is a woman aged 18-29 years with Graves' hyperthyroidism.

The CDR3 DNA sequence: TGTGCCAGCAGCTTAGCAGGGGAGGGACAGCCCCAGCATTTT. It translates to CASSLAGEGQPQHF. This chain links TRBV7-2 with TRBJ1-5, with a weak D call TRBD1 (5 bases). The CDR3 spans 14 residues. Trimming pared 0 bases from V and 7 bases from J, leaving 10 bases between. Germline lookup yields CDR1 SGHTA and CDR2 FQGNSA.